A single sample gave rise to the 31 T cell receptor beta chains below, sequenced in a study of tumor-infiltrating lymphocytes in localized non-small cell lung cancer. Only in-frame clones appear in the TCRdb table, and some are missing; sequencing was by immunoSEQ multiplex PCR. Here the sample spans about 23,000 clones, 73% being singletons. The specimen was lung tumor tissue. These TCRs come from a human donor with non-small cell lung cancer.

Written as DNA, the CDR3 is TGTGCCAGCACCCCTCGCCTGAACTATGGCTACACCTTC. Its translation is CASTPRLNYGYTF. The V gene is TRBV7-2, the J gene TRBJ1-2; unclear D gene. Between the trimmed V and J ends, which lost 7 bases and 2 bases, there was a span of 11 bases. This CDR3 has 13 amino acids. The germline CDR1 and CDR2 sequences are SGHTA and FQGNSA.

The chain employs TRBV19 and TRBJ2-1; 7 bases are shared with TRBD1. The CDR3 spans 12 residues. V was clipped by 9 bases and J by 6 bases; unmatched bases: 5. Germline V gene data show CDR1 as LNHDA and CDR2 as SQIVND (reference sequence). CDR3: CASQTGINEQFF. DNA of the CDR3: TGTGCCAGCCAGACAGGGATCAATGAGCAGTTCTTC.

V gene TRBV10-3 combines with J gene TRBJ2-3; D is unclear. The germline V and J ends were trimmed by 6 bases and 2 bases, with 3 bases remaining between them. Germline lookup yields CDR1 ENHRY and CDR2 SYGVKD. This CDR3 has 11 residues. The CDR3 here is CAIRNTDTQYF. In nucleotides, the CDR3 is TGTGCCATCAGGAACACAGATACGCAGTATTTT.

The chain has TRBV6-6 and TRBJ1-1, with 10 bases identical to TRBD1. The length of the CDR3 is 15 residues. The V gene's germline CDR1 is MNHNY and CDR2 SVGAGI (reference sequence). V lost 9 bases, J lost 6 bases, and 13 bases stayed unmatched. CDR3 nucleotides: TGTGCCAGTGACCCGGGACAGGGGAGTTGGGCTGAAGCTTTCTTT. This translates into CASDPGQGSWAEAFF.

CDR3 sequence (DNA): TGCGCCAGCAGCCAAGATCAGACGGGACAGGGGACTTCCTACGAGCAGTACTTC. Encoded protein: CASSQDQTGQGTSYEQYF. This chain uses TRBV4-1 with TRBJ2-7; 10 bases are a match to TRBD1. The trim removed 0 bases at V and 1 base at J, leaving 9 bases unmatched. The CDR3 contains 18 residues. In germline, CDR1 is MGHRA, CDR2 YSYEKL.

In the case of this clone: A read error may account for a junction end that differs from germline. The chain couples TRBV19 to TRBJ1-2; 7 positions match TRBD1. Germline V gene lookup returns CDR1 LNHDA and CDR2 SQIVND (reference sequence). The CDR3 loop spans 15 amino acids. The CDR3 coding sequence is TGTGCCAGTAGCATAGACGGGACAGCTTTCTATGGCTACACCTTC. It specifies CASSIDGTAFYGYTF.

This sequence joins TRBV6-6 and TRBJ1-2; D gene uncertain. This CDR3 comprises 11 residues. Germline V gene sequence: CDR1 MNHNY, CDR2 SVGAGI (reference sequence). The V and J ends lost 7 bases and 13 bases respectively, with 16 bases between them. The CDR3 protein is CASTAGPAITF. DNA of the CDR3: TGTGCCAGCACGGCAGGCCCGGCTATCACCTTC.

The rearrangement uses TRBV9 and TRBJ1-1; TRBD1 is a possible D gene (5 bases). V lost 4 bases to trimming and J lost 4 bases, with 14 bases between them. This CDR3 is 14 amino acids long. Germline-derived CDR1 and CDR2 are SGDLS and YYNGEE. The CDR3 region is CASSLGGYGTEAFF. The CDR3 DNA follows: TGTGCCAGCAGCTTGGGGGGGTACGGCACTGAAGCTTTCTTT.

The V gene is TRBV6-5, the J gene TRBJ1-1; D is uncertain. V was clipped by 0 bases and J by 4 bases, with 9 bases between them. There are 14 residues in the CDR3. Germline values: CDR1 MNHEY, CDR2 SVGAGI. CDR3 residues: CASSYSSTATEAFF. DNA of the CDR3: TGTGCCAGCAGTTACTCATCTACAGCCACTGAAGCTTTCTTT.

This clone was seen a few times. J is TRBJ2-7 and V is TRBV5-1; 7 nucleotides match TRBD2. This CDR3 is 14 amino acids long. Germline values: CDR1 SGHRS, CDR2 YFSETQ. V dropped 0 bases and J dropped 2; count of bases not matched to a gene: 2. The CDR3 here is CASSLGAGTYEQYF. The DNA for the CDR3 is TGCGCCAGCAGCTTGGGAGCGGGGACCTACGAGCAGTACTTC.

This rearrangement joins TRBV4-3 to TRBJ1-2, with D unclear. The V gene lost 0 bases and the J gene lost 3 bases, with 17 bases spanning the gap. CDR3 size: 17 residues. CDR1 is LGHNA, CDR2 YSLEER, per germline. The CDR3 sequence: CASSQDNIATSHYGYTF. The CDR3 DNA reads TGCGCCAGCAGCCAAGATAATATTGCCACGTCCCACTATGGCTACACCTTC.

V is TRBV5-1 and J is TRBJ1-1; D uncertain. Germline values: CDR1 SGHRS, CDR2 YFSETQ. Trimming removed 0 bases from V and 0 bases from J, with 9 bases in between. CDR3 length: 15 amino acids. CDR3 DNA: TGCGCCAGCAGCTTGGAACCAGAGATGAACACTGAAGCTTTCTTT. Residues: CASSLEPEMNTEAFF.

By sample fraction, this clone is medium-sized. The chain carries TRBV9 and TRBJ2-7; 8 bases map to TRBD1. The germline V gene has CDR1 SGDLS and CDR2 YYNGEE. The V gene end was trimmed by 5 bases and the J gene end by 3 bases; junction bases not matched to a gene: 10. This CDR3 is built from 15 residues. The CDR3 region has the DNA TGTGCCAGCAGTCTTAAGGTTGGACAGGGCTACGAGCAGTACTTC. It specifies CASSLKVGQGYEQYF.

This chain links TRBV5-1 with TRBJ1-2; no clear D. The CDR3 has 13 amino acids. Trimming removed 4 bases at V and 3 bases at J, with 10 bases between. In germline, CDR1 is SGHRS, CDR2 YFSETQ. Here the CDR3 reads CASSNDGDYGYTF. Written as DNA, the CDR3 is TGCGCCAGCAGCAACGACGGTGACTATGGCTACACCTTC.

The V gene is TRBV19, the J gene TRBJ1-1; D unresolved. The length of the CDR3 is 15 residues. V lost 1 base and J 0 bases, leaving 9 bases between the germline ends. Germline lookup yields CDR1 LNHDA and CDR2 SQIVND (reference sequence). This CDR3 is CASSIVGSLNTEAFF. DNA of the CDR3: TGTGCCAGTAGTATAGTCGGTTCCCTGAACACTGAAGCTTTCTTT.

The rearrangement joins TRBV7-9 to TRBJ1-2; no clear D. CDR3 length: 14 residues. The germline CDR1 and CDR2 sequences are SEHNR and FQNEAQ (reference sequence). V lost 1 base and J 7 bases, leaving 13 bases between the germline ends. CDR3 coding DNA: TGTGCCAGCAGCTTAGAAACAGAATCGGGTGGCTACACCTTC. Amino acids: CASSLETESGGYTF. Filled out from reference TRBV7-9 and TRBJ1-2, the complete variable domain reads DTGVSQNPRHKITKRGQNVTFRCDPISEHNRLYWYRQTLGQGPEFLTYFQNEAQLEKSRLLSDRFSAERPKGSFSTLEIQRTEQGDSAMYLCASSLETESGGYTFGSGTRLTVV.

The V call is TRBV9, the J call TRBJ2-3; D gene ambiguous. The germline V gene encodes CDR1 SGDLS and CDR2 YYNGEE. This CDR3 is built from 14 residues. V was shortened by 4 bases and J by 4 bases, with 13 bases between the two germline ends. The CDR3 DNA is TGTGCCAGCAGCCTCTGGACGGTGTCAGATACGCAGTATTTT. It translates to CASSLWTVSDTQYF.

The rearrangement uses TRBV4-1 and TRBJ1-2, with no clear D. Between the trimmed V and J ends, which lost 0 bases and 4 bases, there was a span of 12 bases. Germline V gives CDR1 MGHRA, CDR2 YSYEKL. The CDR3 has 15 residues. The CDR3 sequence: CASSQDATGLYGYTF. CDR3 DNA sequence: TGCGCCAGCAGCCAAGACGCGACGGGCCTCTATGGCTACACCTTC.

The chain is built from TRBV15 and TRBJ1-1; D not resolved. The CDR3 runs to 14 residues. V lost 0 bases to trimming and J lost 8 bases, with 13 bases between them. From germline, CDR1 is LNHNV and CDR2 YYDKDF (reference sequence). The CDR3 spells CATSRDRGLNEAFF. The CDR3 DNA reads as TGTGCCACCAGCAGAGATCGAGGGTTAAACGAAGCTTTCTTT.

The J gene is TRBJ2-7, the V gene TRBV14, with D possibly being TRBD1 (5 bases). V was shortened by 5 bases and J by 0 bases, with 11 bases between the two germline ends. The CDR3 has 14 amino acids. The germline V gene has CDR1 SGHDN and CDR2 FVKESK. The CDR3: CASSVTGTSYEQYF. The CDR3 coding sequence is TGTGCCAGCAGCGTAACAGGTACCTCCTACGAGCAGTACTTC.

V and J are TRBV13 and TRBJ2-3; D is ambiguous. CDR1 is PRHDT, CDR2 FYEKMQ, per germline (reference sequence). V gave up 1 base and J gave up 4 bases, with 3 bases separating them. CDR3 length: 12 residues. The CDR3 region has the DNA TGTGCCAGCAGCTTAGAGGCAGATACGCAGTATTTT. The encoded protein is CASSLEADTQYF.

The J gene is TRBJ1-2, the V gene TRBV5-1, with D tentatively TRBD1 (5 bases). The CDR3 spans 15 residues. Germline CDR1 reads SGHRS; CDR2 reads YFSETQ. V dropped 5 bases and J dropped 5 bases, with 19 bases sitting between them. The CDR3 sequence: CASRVSAGISYGYTF. DNA for the CDR3: TGCGCCAGCAGGGTCTCGGCAGGGATTAGTTATGGCTACACCTTC.

This clone was found a few times. This sequence joins TRBV25-1 and TRBJ1-2; TRBD1 agrees at 8 bases. Looked up from germline, CDR1 is MGHDK and CDR2 is SYGVNS. The length of the CDR3 is 14 residues. V gave up 3 bases and J gave up 8 bases; unmatched junction bases: 8. The CDR3 sequence: CASSEGRGRGGYTF. The CDR3 DNA reads TGTGCCAGCAGTGAGGGCAGGGGGCGCGGGGGCTACACCTTC.

This chain joins TRBV19 and TRBJ2-5; 9 nucleotides line up with TRBD1. Germline values: CDR1 LNHDA, CDR2 SQIVND (reference sequence). The CDR3 length is 13 residues. The J segment lost 5 bases and the V segment lost 7 bases, leaving 5 bases of the junction unmatched. CDR3 region: CASTTGGGETQYF. DNA of the CDR3: TGTGCCAGTACAACAGGGGGCGGTGAGACCCAGTACTTC. Complete variable domain (other parts from reference TRBV19 and TRBJ2-5): DGGITQSPKYLFRKEGQNVTLSCEQNLNHDAMYWYRQDPGQGLRLIYYSQIVNDFQKGDIAEGYSVSREKKESFPLTVTSAQKNPTAFYLCASTTGGGETQYFGPGTRLLVL.

CDR3 sequence reads: CASSPQQGSVAFF. The CDR3 region has the DNA TGTGCCAGCAGCCCCCAACAGGGTTCGGTAGCTTTCTTT. The rearrangement joins TRBV7-2 to TRBJ1-1; possibly TRBD1 for D (6 bases). V was cut by 5 bases and J by 10 bases, with 17 bases left in between. This CDR3 is built from 13 residues. Germline CDR1 and CDR2: SGHTA and FQGNSA.

The V and J genes are TRBV18 and TRBJ1-1; D possibly corresponds to TRBD1 (6 bases). Trimming removed 9 bases at V and 4 bases at J, with 15 bases between. This CDR3 has 13 residues. From germline, CDR1 is KGHSH and CDR2 LQKENI. CDR3 sequence reads: CAREGGAGTEAFF. Here the CDR3 DNA reads TGTGCCAGGGAGGGGGGGGCCGGCACTGAAGCTTTCTTT. The full variable domain, in which reference TRBV18 and TRBJ1-1 provide the parts outside the CDR3, is NAGVMQNPRHLVRRRGQEARLRCSPMKGHSHVYWYRQLPEEGLKFMVYLQKENIIDESGMPKERFSAEFPKEGPSILRIQQVVRGDSAAYFCAREGGAGTEAFFGQGTRLTVV.

V and J are TRBV19 and TRBJ2-7; TRBD1 matches at 7 bases. Trimming removed 5 bases from V and 0 bases from J; junction bases left unmatched: 10. Germline lookup yields CDR1 LNHDA and CDR2 SQIVND (reference sequence). The CDR3 extends over 16 amino acids. CDR3 amino acids: CASSSTGARYSYEQYF. DNA for the CDR3: TGTGCCAGTAGTTCAACAGGGGCGCGTTACTCCTACGAGCAGTACTTC.

This chain uses TRBV13 with TRBJ2-5; TRBD2 matches 13 bases. Unmatched junction bases numbered 4, after V lost 4 bases and J lost 5 bases. The CDR3 is 15 residues long. Looked up from germline, CDR1 is PRHDT and CDR2 is FYEKMQ (reference sequence). The CDR3 sequence is CASSSGLAGVETQYF. The CDR3, as DNA: TGTGCCAGCAGCTCAGGACTAGCGGGGGTGGAGACCCAGTACTTC.

The chain combines TRBV6-1 with TRBJ1-5; 8 positions agree with TRBD1. Germline V lookup: CDR1 MNHNS, CDR2 SASEGT. The length of the CDR3 is 16 residues. With 4 bases clipped from V and 6 bases from J, the junction kept 11 bases outside the gene matches. The CDR3 nucleotides are TGTGCCAGCAGTGGTCCGGGACAGGTGGGGAGTCAGCCCCAGCATTTT. Its translation: CASSGPGQVGSQPQHF.

The chain has TRBV5-5 and TRBJ1-2, with TRBD1 identical over 8 bases. The V and J ends lost 4 bases and 3 bases, in that order; junction bases with no gene match: 8. The CDR3 totals 15 residues. Germline V lookup: CDR1 SGHKS, CDR2 YYEKEE (reference sequence). CDR3 bases: TGTGCCAGCAGCGTAGGGACAGGACAGTACTATGGCTACACCTTC. It codes for CASSVGTGQYYGYTF.

The chain joins TRBV6-6 to TRBJ1-5; D is possibly TRBD1 (6 bases). Germline CDR1 reads MNHNY; CDR2 reads SVGAGI (reference sequence). This CDR3 has 14 residues. V lost 9 bases, J lost 4 bases, and 16 bases lay in between. The chain's CDR3 is CASGDNGGNQPQHF. DNA of the CDR3: TGTGCCAGTGGGGACAACGGGGGAAATCAGCCCCAGCATTTT.